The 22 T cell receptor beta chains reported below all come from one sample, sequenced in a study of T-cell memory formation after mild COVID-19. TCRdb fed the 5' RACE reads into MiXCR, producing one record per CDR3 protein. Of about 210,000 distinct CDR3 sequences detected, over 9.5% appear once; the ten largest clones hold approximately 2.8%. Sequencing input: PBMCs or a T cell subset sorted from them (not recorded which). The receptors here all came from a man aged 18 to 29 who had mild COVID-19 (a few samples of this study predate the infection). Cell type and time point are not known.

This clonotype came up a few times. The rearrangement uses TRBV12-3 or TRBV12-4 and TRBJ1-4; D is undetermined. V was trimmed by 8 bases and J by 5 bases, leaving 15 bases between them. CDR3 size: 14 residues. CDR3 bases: TGTGCCAGCTCCTTTCGAAGTCCGAATGAAAAACTGTTTTTT. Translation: CASSFRSPNEKLFF.

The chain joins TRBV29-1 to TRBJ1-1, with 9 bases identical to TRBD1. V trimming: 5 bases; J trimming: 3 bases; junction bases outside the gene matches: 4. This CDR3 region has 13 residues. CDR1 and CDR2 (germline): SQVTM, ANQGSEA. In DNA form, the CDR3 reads TGCAGCGTTAACGACAGGGGGGACACTGAAGCTTTCTTT. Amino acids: CSVNDRGDTEAFF.

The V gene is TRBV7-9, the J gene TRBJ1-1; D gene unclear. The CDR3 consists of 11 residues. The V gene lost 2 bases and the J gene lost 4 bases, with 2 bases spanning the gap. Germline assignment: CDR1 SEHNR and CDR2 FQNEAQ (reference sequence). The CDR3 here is CASSLLTEAFF. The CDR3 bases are TGTGCCAGCAGCTTACTCACTGAAGCTTTCTTT.

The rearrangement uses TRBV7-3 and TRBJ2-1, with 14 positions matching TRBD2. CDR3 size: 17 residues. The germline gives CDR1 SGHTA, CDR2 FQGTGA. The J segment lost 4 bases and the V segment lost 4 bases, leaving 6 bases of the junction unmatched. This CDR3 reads CASSSTGLAGGYNEQFF. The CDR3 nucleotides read TGTGCCAGCAGCTCGACCGGACTAGCGGGGGGATACAATGAGCAGTTCTTC.

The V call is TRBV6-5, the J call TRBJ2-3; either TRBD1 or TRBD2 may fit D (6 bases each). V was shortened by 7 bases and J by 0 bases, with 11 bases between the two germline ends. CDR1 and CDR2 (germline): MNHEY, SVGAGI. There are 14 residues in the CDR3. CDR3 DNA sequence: TGTGCCAGCACTAGAGGGGGGAGCACAGATACGCAGTATTTT. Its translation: CASTRGGSTDTQYF.

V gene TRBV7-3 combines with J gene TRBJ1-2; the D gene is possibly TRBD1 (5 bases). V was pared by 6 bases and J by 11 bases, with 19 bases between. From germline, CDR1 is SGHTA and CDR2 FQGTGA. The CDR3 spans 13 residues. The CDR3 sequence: CASSDRDATRYTF. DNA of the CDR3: TGTGCCAGCAGTGACCGGGACGCCACGAGGTACACCTTC.

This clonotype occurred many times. CDR3 nucleotides: TGTGCCAGCAGATTTCTTCCGGGACAGGGGGCTCATTACAATGAGCAGTTCTTC. Amino acid sequence: CASRFLPGQGAHYNEQFF. The J gene is TRBJ2-1, the V gene TRBV6-2 or TRBV6-3; TRBD1 matches 12 bases. Germline-derived CDR1 and CDR2 are MNHEY and SVGEGT. Losses at the gene ends were 6 bases for V and 4 bases for J; bases not matched to a gene: 13. The CDR3 has 18 amino acids.

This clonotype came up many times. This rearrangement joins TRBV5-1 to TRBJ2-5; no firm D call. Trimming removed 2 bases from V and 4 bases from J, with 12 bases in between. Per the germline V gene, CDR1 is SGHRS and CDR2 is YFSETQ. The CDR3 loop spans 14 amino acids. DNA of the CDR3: TGCGCCAGCAGCTTAGGGCAGCTGGGAGAGACCCAGTACTTC. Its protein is CASSLGQLGETQYF.

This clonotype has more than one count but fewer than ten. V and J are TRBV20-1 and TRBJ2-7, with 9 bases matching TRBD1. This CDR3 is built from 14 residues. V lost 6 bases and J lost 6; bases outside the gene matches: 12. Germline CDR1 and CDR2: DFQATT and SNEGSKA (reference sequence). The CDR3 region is CSARRDRDAGEQYF. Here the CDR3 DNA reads TGCAGTGCCCGAAGGGACAGGGACGCGGGCGAGCAGTACTTC.

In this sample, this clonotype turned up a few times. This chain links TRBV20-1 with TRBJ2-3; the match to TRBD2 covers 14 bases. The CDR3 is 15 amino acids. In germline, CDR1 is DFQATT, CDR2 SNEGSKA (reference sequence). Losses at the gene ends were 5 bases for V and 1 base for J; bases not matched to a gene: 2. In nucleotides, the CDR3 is TGCAGTGCTTTGGGACTAGCGGGGGGCACAGATACGCAGTATTTT. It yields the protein CSALGLAGGTDTQYF.

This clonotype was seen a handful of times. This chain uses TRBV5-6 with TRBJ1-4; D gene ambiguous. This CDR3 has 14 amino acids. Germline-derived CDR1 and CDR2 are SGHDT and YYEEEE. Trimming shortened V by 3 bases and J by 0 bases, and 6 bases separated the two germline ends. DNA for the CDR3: TGTGCCAGCAGCTCACACCCAACTAATGAAAAACTGTTTTTT. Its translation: CASSSHPTNEKLFF.

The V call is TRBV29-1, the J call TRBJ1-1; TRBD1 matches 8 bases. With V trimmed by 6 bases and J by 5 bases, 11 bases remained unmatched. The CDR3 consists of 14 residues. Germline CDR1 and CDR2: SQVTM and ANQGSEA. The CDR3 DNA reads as TGCAGCGTCCGACACAGACAGGGGTTGACTGAAGCTTTCTTT. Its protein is CSVRHRQGLTEAFF.

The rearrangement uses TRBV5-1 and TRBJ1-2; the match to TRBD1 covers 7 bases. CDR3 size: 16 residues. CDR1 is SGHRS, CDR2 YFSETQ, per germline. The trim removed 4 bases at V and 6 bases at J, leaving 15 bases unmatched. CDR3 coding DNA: TGCGCCAGCAGCCCGGAGGGGGCAGGGCAAATCAATGGCTACACCTTC. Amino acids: CASSPEGAGQINGYTF.

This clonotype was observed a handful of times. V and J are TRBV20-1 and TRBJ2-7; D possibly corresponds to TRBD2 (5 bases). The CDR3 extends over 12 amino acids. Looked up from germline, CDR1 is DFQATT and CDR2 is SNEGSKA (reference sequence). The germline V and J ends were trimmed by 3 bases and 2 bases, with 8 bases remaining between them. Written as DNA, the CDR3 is TGCAGTGCTAGGGTCGGGACCTACGAGCAGTACGTC. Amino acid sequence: CSARVGTYEQYV.

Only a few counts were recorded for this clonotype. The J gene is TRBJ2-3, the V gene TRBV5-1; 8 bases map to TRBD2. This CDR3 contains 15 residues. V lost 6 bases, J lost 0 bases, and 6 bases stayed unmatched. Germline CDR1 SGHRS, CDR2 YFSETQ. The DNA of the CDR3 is TGCGCCAGCAAACGGGGGGGTTCTAGCACAGATACGCAGTATTTT. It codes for CASKRGGSSTDTQYF.

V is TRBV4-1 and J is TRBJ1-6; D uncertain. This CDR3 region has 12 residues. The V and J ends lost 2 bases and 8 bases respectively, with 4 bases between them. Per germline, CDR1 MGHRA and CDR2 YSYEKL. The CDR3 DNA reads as TGCGCCAGCAGCCAATGGGATTCACCCCTCCACTTT. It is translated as CASSQWDSPLHF.

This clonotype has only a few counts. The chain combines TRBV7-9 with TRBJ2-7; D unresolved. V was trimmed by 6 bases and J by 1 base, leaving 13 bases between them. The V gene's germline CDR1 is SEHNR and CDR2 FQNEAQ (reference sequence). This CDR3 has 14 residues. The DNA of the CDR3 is TGTGCCAGCAGTTTAACCGGGTCGTCCTACGAGCAGTACGTC. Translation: CASSLTGSSYEQYV.

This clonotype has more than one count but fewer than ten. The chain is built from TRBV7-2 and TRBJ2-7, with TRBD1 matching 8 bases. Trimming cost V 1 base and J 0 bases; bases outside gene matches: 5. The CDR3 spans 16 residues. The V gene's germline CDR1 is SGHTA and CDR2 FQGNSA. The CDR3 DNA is TGTGCCAGCAGCTTAGACGCCGGGACAGGCTCCTACGAGCAGTACTTC. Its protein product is CASSLDAGTGSYEQYF. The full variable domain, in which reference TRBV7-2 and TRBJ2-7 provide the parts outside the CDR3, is GAGVSQSPSNKVTEKGKDVELRCDPISGHTALYWYRQSLGQGLEFLIYFQGNSAPDKSGLPSDRFSAERTGGSVSTLTIQRTQQEDSAVYLCASSLDAGTGSYEQYFGPGTRLTVT.

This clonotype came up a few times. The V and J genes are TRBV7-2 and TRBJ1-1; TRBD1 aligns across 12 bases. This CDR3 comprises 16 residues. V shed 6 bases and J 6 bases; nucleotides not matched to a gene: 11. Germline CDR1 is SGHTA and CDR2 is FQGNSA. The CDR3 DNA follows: TGTGCCAGCAGTTCAGGGGACAGGGGGCGACTGGCTGAAGCTTTCTTT. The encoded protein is CASSSGDRGRLAEAFF. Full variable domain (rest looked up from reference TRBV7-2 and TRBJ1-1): GAGVSQSPSNKVTEKGKDVELRCDPISGHTALYWYRQSLGQGLEFLIYFQGNSAPDKSGLPSDRFSAERTGGSVSTLTIQRTQQEDSAVYLCASSSGDRGRLAEAFFGQGTRLTVV.

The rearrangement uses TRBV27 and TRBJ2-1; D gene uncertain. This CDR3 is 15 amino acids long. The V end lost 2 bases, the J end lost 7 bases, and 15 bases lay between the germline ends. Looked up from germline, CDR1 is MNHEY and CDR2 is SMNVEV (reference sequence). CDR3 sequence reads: CASSLESRHGNEQFF. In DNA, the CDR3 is TGTGCCAGCAGTTTAGAGTCGAGACACGGAAATGAGCAGTTCTTC.

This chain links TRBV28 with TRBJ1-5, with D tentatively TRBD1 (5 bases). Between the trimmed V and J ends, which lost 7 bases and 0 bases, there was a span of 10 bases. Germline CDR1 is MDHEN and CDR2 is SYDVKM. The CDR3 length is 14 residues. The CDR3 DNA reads TGTGCCAGCATCCAGGGACTTAGCAATCAGCCCCAGCATTTT. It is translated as CASIQGLSNQPQHF.

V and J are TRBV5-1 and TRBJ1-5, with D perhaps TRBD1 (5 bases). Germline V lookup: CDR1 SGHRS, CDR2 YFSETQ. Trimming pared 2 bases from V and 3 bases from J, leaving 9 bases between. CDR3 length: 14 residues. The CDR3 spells CASSFEGLNQPQHF. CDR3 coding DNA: TGCGCCAGCAGCTTCGAGGGACTCAATCAGCCCCAGCATTTT.